This TCR beta chain originates from a study of control samples from healthy donors and cancer patients (dated by TCRdb to about 2020). Library preparation used the immunoSEQ multiplex PCR assay. Drawn from immuneACCESS, this table holds only the in-frame rearrangements with V and J called that TCRdb kept. Clones are partly lost; checked studies trace under half to an unresolved V gene and leave the rest unexplained. This sample is represented by around 140,000 clones; about 89% of them were singletons. The top ten clones comprise approximately 6.8% of the sample. This clone was counted once. Its recognized antigen is unknown. No per-base quality is available; no much larger clone lies one base away. Ends trimmed: V by 3 bases, J by 3 bases; bases unmatched to a gene: 6. Taken from cysteine to phenylalanine, the CDR3 has 15 residues. The CDR3 DNA has 45 bases and is translated from base 1. CDR1 and CDR2, per the germline V gene (reference sequence), are LGHDT and YNNKEL.

This receptor was obtained from a man between 18 and 29 years old in good health. The rearrangement joined TRBV3-1 (or the pseudogene TRBV3-2) to TRBJ2-7; 9 bases in the middle match TRBD1. Input material: blood. The bases read TGTGCCAGCAGCCAGGGCGGGACAGGGTACTACGAGCAGTACTTC. This codes for CASSQGGTGYYEQYF.